The 3 T cell receptor beta chains below all came from one sample that was sequenced in a study of T cell responses to AZD1222 COVID-19 vaccine. Only in-frame clones appear in the TCRdb table, and some are missing; sequencing was by immunoSEQ multiplex PCR. The sample has fewer than 200,000 clones; 92% are singletons. This material consisted of peripheral blood, taken on day 0 of AZD1222 vaccination. These receptors all stem from an adult in good health.

The gene calls are TRBV11-2 and TRBJ1-2; TRBD1 matches at 7 bases. CDR3 length equals 18 residues. The trim removed 3 bases at V and 0 bases at J, leaving 13 bases unmatched. Germline-derived CDR1 and CDR2 are SGHAT and FQNNGV. As DNA, the CDR3 is TGTGCCAGCAGCTTGTTAGGGGGCGACGGGACAGCTAACTATGGCTACACCTTC. Amino acid sequence: CASSLLGGDGTANYGYTF. The whole variable domain, remainder taken from reference TRBV11-2 and TRBJ1-2, is EAGVAQSPRYKIIEKRQSVAFWCNPISGHATLYWYQQILGQGPKLLIQFQNNGVVDDSQLPKDRFSAERLKGVDSTLKIQPAKLEDSAVYLCASSLLGGDGTANYGYTFGSGTRLTVV.

The rearrangement joins TRBV4-1 to TRBJ1-1; 7 nucleotides agree with TRBD1. The CDR3 runs to 14 residues. V lost 4 bases to trimming and J lost 8 bases; unmatched junction nucleotides: 10. Germline V CDR1 and CDR2: MGHRA, YSYEKL. The CDR3: CASSLDEGAAEAFF. CDR3 nucleotide sequence: TGCGCCAGCAGCCTAGACGAGGGGGCAGCCGAAGCTTTCTTT.

The gene calls are TRBV6-6 and TRBJ1-4; 8 nucleotides match TRBD1. The germline V gene has CDR1 MNHNY and CDR2 SVGAGI (reference sequence). The CDR3 has 14 residues. The V segment lost 6 bases and the J segment 8 bases; nucleotides outside the gene matches: 8. The CDR3 DNA is TGTGCCAGCAGCCATGGACAGGGACGGGAAAAACTGTTTTTT. Translated, it gives CASSHGQGREKLFF.